This T cell receptor (beta chain) was retrieved from a study of spatial heterogeneity in lung cancer. Looking at the study overall: Combinations of a unique TCR and a UMI were tallied in raw reads, and on average each appeared more than ten times.

CDR3 length: 14 amino acids. V was trimmed by 2 bases and J by 1 base, leaving 8 bases between them. This clonotype has ten or more counts. The antigen remains unidentified. Individually, TCR cDNA molecules were each labelled with a unique molecular identifier. TCRdb used MiXCR to reprocess the 5' RACE reads, holding one entry per CDR3 protein. Of about 15,000 distinct CDR3 sequences detected, approximately 8.5% appear once; the ten largest clones hold 33%. Time point specified: sample taken at primary tumor resection. Sequencing was performed on whole RNA extracted from tumor and nontumor lung tissue, or from frozen PBMC, and the material was left unsorted. A total of about 73 untreated early-stage non-small cell lung cancer patients served as donors. General study findings and limits: Ubiquitous expanded tumor TCRs showed up in blood more at resection than follow-up.

The receptor's source is a female donor with early-stage non-small cell lung cancer. The chain links TRBV12-3 or TRBV12-4 to TRBJ2-5; D is undetermined. Here the sequenced sample was PBMCs, taken at surgery. CDR3 coding DNA: TGTGCCAGCAGTTTATTTCTTGGCCAAGAGACCCAGTACTTC. Protein: CASSLFLGQETQYF.